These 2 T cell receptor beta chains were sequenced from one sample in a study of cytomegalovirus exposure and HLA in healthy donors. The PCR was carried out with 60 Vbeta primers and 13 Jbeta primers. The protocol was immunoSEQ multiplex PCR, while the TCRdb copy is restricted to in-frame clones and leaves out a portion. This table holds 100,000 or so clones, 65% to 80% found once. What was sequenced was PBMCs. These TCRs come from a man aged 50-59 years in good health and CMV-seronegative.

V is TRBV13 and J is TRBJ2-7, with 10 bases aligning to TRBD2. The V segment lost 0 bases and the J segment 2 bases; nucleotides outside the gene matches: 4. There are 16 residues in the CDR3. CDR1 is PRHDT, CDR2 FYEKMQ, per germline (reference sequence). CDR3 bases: TGTGCCAGCAGCTTAGGGTTAGCGGGGGGTGCCTACGAGCAGTACTTC. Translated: CASSLGLAGGAYEQYF.

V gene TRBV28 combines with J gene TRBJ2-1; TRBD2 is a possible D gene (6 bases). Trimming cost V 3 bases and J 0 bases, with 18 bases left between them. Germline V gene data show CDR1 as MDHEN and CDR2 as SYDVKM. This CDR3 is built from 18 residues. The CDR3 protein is CASSLVSSGFSSYNEQFF. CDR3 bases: TGTGCCAGCAGTTTGGTTAGTAGCGGTTTCAGCTCCTACAATGAGCAGTTCTTC.